This is a list of T cell receptor beta chains from one sample in a study of cytomegalovirus exposure and HLA in healthy donors. Profiled with immunoSEQ multiplex PCR; TCRdb holds only in-frame clones, not every one. Of around 150,000 clones listed, more than 70% are singletons. The sample was PBMCs. The receptors shown here come from a man aged 35 to 55 in good health and CMV-seronegative. The CDR3 runs from the conserved cysteine through the conserved F or W. Each record gives: J gene, V gene, clone size, D gene, CDR3 DNA, CDR3 protein. The D gene is left open where the match is weak. Where a row states a size, it is once, few, many or the class of an expanded clone; other rows omit it.

j_gene: TRBJ1-6
v_gene: TRBV15
abundance: -
d_gene: -
CDR3nt: TGTGCCACCAGCAGAGAGGGAGGGACGGTCAATTCACCCCTCCACTTT
CDR3aa: CATSREGGTVNSPLHF

j_gene: TRBJ2-5
v_gene: TRBV30
abundance: few
d_gene: -
CDR3nt: TGTGCCTGGCGACTCTTCGGGGCCCAGTACTTC
CDR3aa: CAWRLFGAQYF

j_gene: TRBJ1-1
v_gene: TRBV28
abundance: -
d_gene: -
CDR3nt: TGTGCCAGCAGTTACAGGGTTGCCACTGAAGCTTTCTTT
CDR3aa: CASSYRVATEAFF

j_gene: TRBJ1-2
v_gene: TRBV29-1
abundance: -
d_gene: -
CDR3nt: TGCAGCGTTGCTTCCCAGGGTGGTGACACCTTC
CDR3aa: CSVASQGGDTF

j_gene: TRBJ1-1
v_gene: TRBV10-3
abundance: -
d_gene: TRBD1
CDR3nt: TGTGCCATCTCTACAGGGGGCGCGAACACTGAAGCTTTCTTT
CDR3aa: CAISTGGANTEAFF

j_gene: TRBJ2-7
v_gene: TRBV7-6
abundance: -
d_gene: -
CDR3nt: TGTGCCAGCAGCTACTACGAGCAGTACTTC
CDR3aa: CASSYYEQYF

j_gene: TRBJ2-6
v_gene: TRBV13
abundance: -
d_gene: -
CDR3nt: TGTGCCAGCAGCTTATTCGGCTCTGGGGCCAACGTCCTGACTTTC
CDR3aa: CASSLFGSGANVLTF

j_gene: TRBJ2-3
v_gene: TRBV4-1
abundance: -
d_gene: TRBD1
CDR3nt: TGCGCCAGCAGCCAAGATCACCGGGACAGCAACACAGATACGCAGTATTTT
CDR3aa: CASSQDHRDSNTDTQYF

j_gene: TRBJ1-2
v_gene: TRBV5-6
abundance: -
d_gene: TRBD1
CDR3nt: TGTGCCAGCAGCCCCGGGACAGGGAATGGCTACACCTTC
CDR3aa: CASSPGTGNGYTF

j_gene: TRBJ2-7
v_gene: TRBV27
abundance: -
d_gene: -
CDR3nt: TGTGCCAGCAGTTCCCCCAGCGAGCAGTACTTC
CDR3aa: CASSSPSEQYF

j_gene: TRBJ1-1
v_gene: TRBV7-9
abundance: -
d_gene: -
CDR3nt: TGTGCCAGCAGCTCACGGACGGACTCTGAAGCTTTCTTT
CDR3aa: CASSSRTDSEAFF

j_gene: TRBJ1-2
v_gene: TRBV7-2
abundance: -
d_gene: -
CDR3nt: TGTGCCAGCAGCTTCCAGGGATATGGCTACACCTTC
CDR3aa: CASSFQGYGYTF

j_gene: TRBJ1-1
v_gene: TRBV28
abundance: -
d_gene: TRBD1
CDR3nt: TGTGCCAGCAGTTTCCTAGACAGGGGAAACACTGAAGCTTTCTTT
CDR3aa: CASSFLDRGNTEAFF

j_gene: TRBJ2-7
v_gene: TRBV19
abundance: -
d_gene: TRBD1
CDR3nt: TGTGCCAGTAAGGGACAGGGAAATCCCTACGAGCAGTACTTC
CDR3aa: CASKGQGNPYEQYF

j_gene: TRBJ2-2
v_gene: TRBV29-1
abundance: -
d_gene: -
CDR3nt: TGCAGCGTTGAAGTAGAAACCGGGGAGCTGTTTTTT
CDR3aa: CSVEVETGELFF

j_gene: TRBJ2-5
v_gene: TRBV5-6
abundance: -
d_gene: -
CDR3nt: TGTGCCAGCAGCAAACCCCGGGGGAACCGCGGGGAGACCCAGTACTTC
CDR3aa: CASSKPRGNRGETQYF

j_gene: TRBJ1-1
v_gene: TRBV7-9
abundance: -
d_gene: -
CDR3nt: TGTGCCAGCAGCTTAGGGACACTGAACACTGAAGCTTTCTTT
CDR3aa: CASSLGTLNTEAFF

j_gene: TRBJ2-7
v_gene: TRBV18
abundance: -
d_gene: TRBD2
CDR3nt: TGTGCCAGCTCACCTCTAGCGGGGGGGCACGAGCAGTACTTC
CDR3aa: CASSPLAGGHEQYF

j_gene: TRBJ2-3
v_gene: TRBV7-8
abundance: -
d_gene: TRBD2
CDR3nt: TGTGCCAGCAGCCTCGGGGGGGCTAGCACAGATACGCAGTATTTT
CDR3aa: CASSLGGASTDTQYF

j_gene: TRBJ2-2
v_gene: TRBV28
abundance: -
d_gene: -
CDR3nt: TGTGCCAGCAGTGCCCACGGGGGCGGGGAGCTGTTTTTT
CDR3aa: CASSAHGGGELFF

j_gene: TRBJ2-7
v_gene: TRBV6-5
abundance: -
d_gene: -
CDR3nt: TGTGCCAGCACCTCCTCTAGAAGCGAGCAGTACTTC
CDR3aa: CASTSSRSEQYF

j_gene: TRBJ2-5
v_gene: TRBV9
abundance: -
d_gene: -
CDR3nt: TGTGCCAGCAGCGCTGTAGGAGCCCAAGAGACCCAGTACTTC
CDR3aa: CASSAVGAQETQYF

j_gene: TRBJ2-3
v_gene: TRBV7-2
abundance: -
d_gene: -
CDR3nt: TGTGCCAGCAGCCCCTTCACAGATACGCAGTATTTT
CDR3aa: CASSPFTDTQYF

j_gene: TRBJ2-5
v_gene: TRBV6-5
abundance: -
d_gene: TRBD2
CDR3nt: TGTGCCAGCAGAAGGAGCGGGGTTCAAGAGACCCAGTACTTC
CDR3aa: CASRRSGVQETQYF

j_gene: TRBJ2-3
v_gene: TRBV5-6
abundance: -
d_gene: TRBD2
CDR3nt: TGTGCCAGCAGCCCCGGGACTAGCGGGGGAGATACGCAGTATTTT
CDR3aa: CASSPGTSGGDTQYF

j_gene: TRBJ2-2
v_gene: TRBV5-1
abundance: -
d_gene: TRBD1
CDR3nt: TGCGCCAGCAGTCCACAGGGGTCCACCGGGGAGCTGTTTTTT
CDR3aa: CASSPQGSTGELFF

j_gene: TRBJ1-1
v_gene: TRBV11-3
abundance: -
d_gene: -
CDR3nt: TGTGCCAGCGGGGTGATCAATCGGGGAGCTTTCTTT
CDR3aa: CASGVINRGAFF

j_gene: TRBJ2-5
v_gene: TRBV19
abundance: -
d_gene: -
CDR3nt: TGTGCCAGTAGTATTTCCCAGGGGCAAGAGACCCAGTACTTC
CDR3aa: CASSISQGQETQYF

j_gene: TRBJ2-1
v_gene: TRBV4-1
abundance: -
d_gene: TRBD2
CDR3nt: TGCGCCAGCAGCCAACCGCGACTAGCGGGAGGGCCAGGGCGGGATGAGCAGTTCTTC
CDR3aa: CASSQPRLAGGPGRDEQFF

j_gene: TRBJ2-7
v_gene: TRBV5-6
abundance: -
d_gene: -
CDR3nt: TGTGCCAGCAGCTTACGGACAGTCCACTACGAGCAGTACTTC
CDR3aa: CASSLRTVHYEQYF

j_gene: TRBJ2-6
v_gene: TRBV11-1
abundance: -
d_gene: -
CDR3nt: TGTGCCAGCAGCCCTATGACAGTAGCTGGGGCCAACGTCCTGACTTTC
CDR3aa: CASSPMTVAGANVLTF

j_gene: TRBJ1-1
v_gene: TRBV2
abundance: -
d_gene: -
CDR3nt: TGTGCCAGCAGTGACTCCCAGGGGATGAACACTGAAGCTTTCTTT
CDR3aa: CASSDSQGMNTEAFF

j_gene: TRBJ1-4
v_gene: TRBV7-9
abundance: -
d_gene: TRBD1
CDR3nt: TGTGCCAGCAGGCAGGGGGCTAATGAAAAACTGTTTTTT
CDR3aa: CASRQGANEKLFF

j_gene: TRBJ2-7
v_gene: TRBV5-1
abundance: -
d_gene: TRBD1
CDR3nt: TGCGCCAGCAGCCGGGGACAGGGAGGCGAGCAGTACTTC
CDR3aa: CASSRGQGGEQYF

j_gene: TRBJ2-3
v_gene: TRBV28
abundance: -
d_gene: TRBD2
CDR3nt: TGTGCCAGCAGTGCCCAACTAGCGGGAGGTACAGATACGCAGTATTTT
CDR3aa: CASSAQLAGGTDTQYF

j_gene: TRBJ1-5
v_gene: TRBV19
abundance: few
d_gene: TRBD1
CDR3nt: TGTGCCAGTAGTATAGACCCGGCGGTCGCAGGGGGCGAGGTGCTGCAGCCCCAGCATTTT
CDR3aa: CASSIDPAVAGGEVLQPQHF

j_gene: TRBJ2-3
v_gene: TRBV6-5
abundance: -
d_gene: TRBD2
CDR3nt: TGTGCCAGCAGTTACTCGAGGCTAGCGGGGAATACGCAGTATTTT
CDR3aa: CASSYSRLAGNTQYF

j_gene: TRBJ2-3
v_gene: TRBV7-2
abundance: once
d_gene: -
CDR3nt: TGTGCCAGCAGCTTAGTAGCTGGAGATACGCAGTATTTT
CDR3aa: CASSLVAGDTQYF

j_gene: TRBJ2-3
v_gene: TRBV11-3
abundance: once
d_gene: TRBD2
CDR3nt: TGTGCCAGCAGCCTAGCGGGGGGGCAAGCTTTGGATACGCAGTATTTT
CDR3aa: CASSLAGGQALDTQYF

j_gene: TRBJ2-7
v_gene: TRBV28
abundance: -
d_gene: TRBD2
CDR3nt: TGTGCCAGCAGTCCTATTTCGGGAGGGGGCTACGAGCAGTACTTC
CDR3aa: CASSPISGGGYEQYF

j_gene: TRBJ2-4
v_gene: TRBV5-1
abundance: -
d_gene: TRBD2
CDR3nt: TGCGCCAGCAGCTCGCGGGAGGGCCAGGGAAACATTCAGTACTTC
CDR3aa: CASSSREGQGNIQYF

j_gene: TRBJ2-7
v_gene: TRBV7-2
abundance: -
d_gene: TRBD2
CDR3nt: TGTGCCAGCAGCGATAGACTAGCGGGGGATTACGAGCAGTACTTC
CDR3aa: CASSDRLAGDYEQYF

j_gene: TRBJ2-5
v_gene: TRBV30
abundance: -
d_gene: TRBD1
CDR3nt: TGTGCCTGGAGCGGCCCCGGACAGGAAGACCAAGAGACCCAGTACTTC
CDR3aa: CAWSGPGQEDQETQYF

j_gene: TRBJ2-3
v_gene: TRBV6-5
abundance: once
d_gene: TRBD2
CDR3nt: TGTGCCAGCAGCACCGGGACTAGTGGAGCAGATACGCAGTATTTT
CDR3aa: CASSTGTSGADTQYF

j_gene: TRBJ1-2
v_gene: TRBV5-3
abundance: -
d_gene: -
CDR3nt: TGTGCCAGAAGCTTGGTCAGGGCGGGGAACTATGGCTACACCTTC
CDR3aa: CARSLVRAGNYGYTF

j_gene: TRBJ2-2
v_gene: TRBV18
abundance: -
d_gene: TRBD2
CDR3nt: TGTGCCAGCTCACCATACGCTTCCGGACTAGCGGGCACCGGGGAGCTGTTTTTT
CDR3aa: CASSPYASGLAGTGELFF

j_gene: TRBJ2-7
v_gene: TRBV7-9
abundance: -
d_gene: TRBD2
CDR3nt: TGTGCCAGCAGCTTAAGGGAGGGCCAGGACTACGAGCAGTACTTC
CDR3aa: CASSLREGQDYEQYF

j_gene: TRBJ2-7
v_gene: TRBV7-9
abundance: -
d_gene: -
CDR3nt: TGTGCCAGCAGCCTCGGGCAGGGCCCCCTCTACTTC
CDR3aa: CASSLGQGPLYF

j_gene: TRBJ2-1
v_gene: TRBV5-1
abundance: -
d_gene: TRBD2
CDR3nt: TGCGCCAGCAGCTTCCCTAGCGGGGGGGCGCATGAGCAGTTCTTC
CDR3aa: CASSFPSGGAHEQFF

j_gene: TRBJ1-4
v_gene: TRBV7-2
abundance: -
d_gene: -
CDR3nt: TGTGCCAGCAGACAACAGGGTAATGAAAAACTGTTTTTT
CDR3aa: CASRQQGNEKLFF

j_gene: TRBJ2-3
v_gene: TRBV4-2
abundance: -
d_gene: TRBD2
CDR3nt: TGTGCCAGCAGCCAGGAAGCTGGACTAGTGAAAACAGATACGCAGTATTTT
CDR3aa: CASSQEAGLVKTDTQYF

j_gene: TRBJ2-7
v_gene: TRBV27
abundance: -
d_gene: TRBD1
CDR3nt: TGTGCCAGCAGTTTCCGAGGCGGGACAGGGGAGGTTGGAAAGCAGTACTTC
CDR3aa: CASSFRGGTGEVGKQYF

j_gene: TRBJ2-7
v_gene: TRBV9
abundance: few
d_gene: TRBD1
CDR3nt: TGTGCCAGCAGCGTCGCCGGGACAGGGGGGCACGAGCAGTACTTC
CDR3aa: CASSVAGTGGHEQYF

j_gene: TRBJ2-7
v_gene: TRBV7-9
abundance: few
d_gene: -
CDR3nt: TGTGCCAGCAGCACCACGCAGGGATGGGAGCAGTACTTC
CDR3aa: CASSTTQGWEQYF

j_gene: TRBJ2-5
v_gene: TRBV5-4
abundance: -
d_gene: -
CDR3nt: TGTGCCAGCAGCTTGGATCGGCAAGAGACCCAGTACTTC
CDR3aa: CASSLDRQETQYF

j_gene: TRBJ1-1
v_gene: TRBV6-5
abundance: -
d_gene: TRBD1
CDR3nt: TGTGCCAGCAGTACCATAGGACAGGTGAACACTGAAGCTTTCTTT
CDR3aa: CASSTIGQVNTEAFF

j_gene: TRBJ2-7
v_gene: TRBV7-2
abundance: -
d_gene: TRBD2
CDR3nt: TGTGCCAGCAGCTTAGAAGCGGGGGCGGGCGAGCAGTACTTC
CDR3aa: CASSLEAGAGEQYF

j_gene: TRBJ1-5
v_gene: TRBV7-9
abundance: few
d_gene: TRBD1
CDR3nt: TGTGCCAGCTCGACAGGGACGCTCAATCAGCCCCAGCATTTT
CDR3aa: CASSTGTLNQPQHF

j_gene: TRBJ1-5
v_gene: TRBV4-1
abundance: -
d_gene: TRBD1
CDR3nt: TGCGCCAGCAGCCAAGTGCCTCAGGACAGGGCCTATAGCAATCAGCCCCAGCATTTT
CDR3aa: CASSQVPQDRAYSNQPQHF